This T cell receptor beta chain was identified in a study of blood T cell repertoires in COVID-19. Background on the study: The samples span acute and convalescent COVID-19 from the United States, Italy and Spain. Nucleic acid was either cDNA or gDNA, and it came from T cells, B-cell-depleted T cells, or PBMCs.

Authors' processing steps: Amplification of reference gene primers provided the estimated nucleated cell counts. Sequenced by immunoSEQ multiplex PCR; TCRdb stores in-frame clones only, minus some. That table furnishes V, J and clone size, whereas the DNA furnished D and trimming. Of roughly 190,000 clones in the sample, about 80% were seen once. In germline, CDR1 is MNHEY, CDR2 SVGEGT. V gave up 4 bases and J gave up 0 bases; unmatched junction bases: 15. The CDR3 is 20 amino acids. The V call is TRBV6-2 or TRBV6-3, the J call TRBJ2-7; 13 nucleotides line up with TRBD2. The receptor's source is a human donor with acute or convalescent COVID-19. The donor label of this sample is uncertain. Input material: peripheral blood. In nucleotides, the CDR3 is TGTGCCAGCAGTTCCCCTCAACACGGACTAGCGGGAGTCTTCTCCTACGAGCAGTACTTC. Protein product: CASSSPQHGLAGVFSYEQYF.